This note documents a single TCR beta chain sequence. Its target is unknown. The sample originates from a study of CXCR3-negative and CXCR3-positive naive CD8 T cells. At the level of the study: Overall TRB read output was 120 million to 150 million, and each library contained about 1.5 +/- 0.3 million reads.

Per germline, CDR1 SGDLS and CDR2 YYNGEE. CDR3 length: 13 residues. Every CD8+ subset sample held 300,000 flow-sorted cells, done in triplicate. Definition of naive CD8+ T cells rested on a CD45RO-CCR7+CD27+CD95- profile. Study observations and caveats: A higher hydrophobicity marked the TRB CDR3s of CXCR3-positive naive cells versus CXCR3-negative naive cells.

UMI labels and 5' RACE were used to prepare the TRB cDNA libraries. Following a re-call of the 5' RACE reads, TCRdb has one entry per CDR3 protein and lacks DNA. Its listing shows about 130,000 distinct CDR3 sequences. Sequencing used naive CXCR3- CD8+ T cells from blood. Subset: CD45RO-CCR7+CD27+CD95- naive CD8+ T cells lacking CXCR3 (TNR3-). This sequence joins TRBV9 and TRBJ2-1; as DNA is missing, the TRBD1 call by TCRdb cannot be tested. The receptor was isolated from a human donor in good health. Some clones in this sample may be carry-over from other donors' samples. The CDR3 here is CASSVTPLNEQFF.